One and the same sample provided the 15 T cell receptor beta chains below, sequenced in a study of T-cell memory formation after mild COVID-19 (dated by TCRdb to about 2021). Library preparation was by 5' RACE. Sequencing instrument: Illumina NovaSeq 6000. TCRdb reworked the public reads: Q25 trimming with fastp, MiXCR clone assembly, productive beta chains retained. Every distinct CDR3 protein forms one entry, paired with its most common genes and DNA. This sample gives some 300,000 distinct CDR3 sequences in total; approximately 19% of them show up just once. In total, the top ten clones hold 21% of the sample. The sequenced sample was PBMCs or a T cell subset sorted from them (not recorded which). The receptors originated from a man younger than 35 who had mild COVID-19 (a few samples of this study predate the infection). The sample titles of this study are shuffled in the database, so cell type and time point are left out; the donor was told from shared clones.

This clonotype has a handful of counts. In DNA form, the CDR3 reads TGCAGTGCCTCGCGGTGGGACAGGCTACCCTATGGCTACACCTTC. Translated, it gives CSASRWDRLPYGYTF. The chain uses TRBV20-1 and TRBJ1-2, with 8 bases fitting TRBD1. CDR1 is DFQATT and CDR2 is SNEGSKA in the germline V gene (reference sequence). The V segment lost 6 bases and the J segment 4 bases; nucleotides outside the gene matches: 13. This CDR3 has 15 residues.

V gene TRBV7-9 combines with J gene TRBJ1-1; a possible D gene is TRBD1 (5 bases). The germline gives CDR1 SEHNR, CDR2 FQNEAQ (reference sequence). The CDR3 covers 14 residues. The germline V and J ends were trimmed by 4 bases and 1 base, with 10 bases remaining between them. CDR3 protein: CASSYGTRNTEAFF. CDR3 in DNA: TGTGCCAGCAGCTACGGGACGAGGAACACTGAAGCTTTCTTT.

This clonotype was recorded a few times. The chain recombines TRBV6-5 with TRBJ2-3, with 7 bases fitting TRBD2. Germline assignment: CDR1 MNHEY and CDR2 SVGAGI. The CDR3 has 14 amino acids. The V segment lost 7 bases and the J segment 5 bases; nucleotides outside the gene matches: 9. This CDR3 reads CASTQGPGGDTQYF. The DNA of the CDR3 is TGTGCCAGCACCCAGGGCCCGGGGGGAGATACGCAGTATTTT.

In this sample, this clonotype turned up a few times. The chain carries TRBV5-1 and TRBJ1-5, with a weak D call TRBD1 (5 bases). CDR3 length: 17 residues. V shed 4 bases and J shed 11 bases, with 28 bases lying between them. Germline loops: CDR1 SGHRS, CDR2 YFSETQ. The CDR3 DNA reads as TGCGCCAGCAGCCCCCTCCACGTAGGGACCGAGAATCTGGCCCAGCATTTT. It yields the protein CASSPLHVGTENLAQHF. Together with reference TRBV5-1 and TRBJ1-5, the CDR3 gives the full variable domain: KAGVTQTPRYLIKTRGQQVTLSCSPISGHRSVSWYQQTPGQGLQFLFEYFSETQRNKGNFPGRFSGRQFSNSRSEMNVSTLELGDSALYLCASSPLHVGTENLAQHFGDGTRLSIL.

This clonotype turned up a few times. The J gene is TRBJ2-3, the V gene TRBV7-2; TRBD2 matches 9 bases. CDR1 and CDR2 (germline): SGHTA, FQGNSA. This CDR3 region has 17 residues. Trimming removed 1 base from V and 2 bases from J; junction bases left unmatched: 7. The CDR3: CASSLEVAGALTDTQYF. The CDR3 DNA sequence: TGTGCCAGCAGCTTAGAAGTAGCGGGGGCCCTCACAGATACGCAGTATTTT.

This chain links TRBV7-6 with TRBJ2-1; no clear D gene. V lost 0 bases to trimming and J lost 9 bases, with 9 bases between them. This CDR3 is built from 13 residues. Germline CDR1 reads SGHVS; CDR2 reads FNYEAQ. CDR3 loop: CASSLAPMGEQFF. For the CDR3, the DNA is TGTGCCAGCAGCTTAGCCCCCATGGGTGAGCAGTTCTTC.

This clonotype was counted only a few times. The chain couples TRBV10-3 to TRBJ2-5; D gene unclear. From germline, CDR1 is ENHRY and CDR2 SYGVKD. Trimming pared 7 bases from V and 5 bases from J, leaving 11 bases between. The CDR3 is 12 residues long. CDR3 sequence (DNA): TGTGCCATCAAGTCGGAATGGGAGACCCAGTACTTC. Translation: CAIKSEWETQYF.

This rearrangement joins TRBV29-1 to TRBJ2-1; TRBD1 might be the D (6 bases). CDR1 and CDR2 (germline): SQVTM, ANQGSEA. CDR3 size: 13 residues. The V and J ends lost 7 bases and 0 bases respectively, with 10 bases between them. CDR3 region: CSGDNFSYNEQFF. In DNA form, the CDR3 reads TGCAGCGGGGACAACTTCTCCTACAATGAGCAGTTCTTC.

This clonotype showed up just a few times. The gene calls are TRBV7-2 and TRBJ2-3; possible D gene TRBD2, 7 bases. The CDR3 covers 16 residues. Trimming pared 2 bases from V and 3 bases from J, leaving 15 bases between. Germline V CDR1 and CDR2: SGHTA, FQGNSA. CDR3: CASSLLRGGATDTQYF. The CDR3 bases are TGTGCCAGCAGCTTATTACGTGGGGGGGCAACAGATACGCAGTATTTT. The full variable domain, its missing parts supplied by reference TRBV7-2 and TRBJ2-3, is GAGVSQSPSNKVTEKGKDVELRCDPISGHTALYWYRQSLGQGLEFLIYFQGNSAPDKSGLPSDRFSAERTGGSVSTLTIQRTQQEDSAVYLCASSLLRGGATDTQYFGPGTRLTVL.

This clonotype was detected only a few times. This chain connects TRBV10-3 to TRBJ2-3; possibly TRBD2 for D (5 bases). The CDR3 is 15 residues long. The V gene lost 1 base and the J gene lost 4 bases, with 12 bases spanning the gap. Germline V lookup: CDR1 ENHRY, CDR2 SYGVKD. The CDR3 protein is CAISEFSETADTQYF. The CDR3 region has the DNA TGTGCCATCAGTGAGTTTAGCGAGACGGCAGATACGCAGTATTTT.

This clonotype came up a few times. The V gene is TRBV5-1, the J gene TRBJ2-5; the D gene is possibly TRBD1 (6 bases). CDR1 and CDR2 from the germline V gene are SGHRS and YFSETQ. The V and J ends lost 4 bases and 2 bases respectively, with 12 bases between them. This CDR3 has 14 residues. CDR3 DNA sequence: TGCGCCAGCAGCACCGGGACACATCAAGAGACCCAGTACTTC. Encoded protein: CASSTGTHQETQYF.

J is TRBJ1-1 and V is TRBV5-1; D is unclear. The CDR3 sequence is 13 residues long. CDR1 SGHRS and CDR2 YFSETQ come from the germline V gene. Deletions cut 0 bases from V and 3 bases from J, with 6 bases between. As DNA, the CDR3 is TGCGCCAGCAGCTTGGAGCAGGACACTGAAGCTTTCTTT. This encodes CASSLEQDTEAFF.

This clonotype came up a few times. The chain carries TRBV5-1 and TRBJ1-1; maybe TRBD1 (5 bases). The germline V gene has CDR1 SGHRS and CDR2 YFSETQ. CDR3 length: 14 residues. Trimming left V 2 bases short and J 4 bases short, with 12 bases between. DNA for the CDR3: TGCGCCAGCAGCTTACCGGGGACGGGCACTGAAGCTTTCTTT. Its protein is CASSLPGTGTEAFF.

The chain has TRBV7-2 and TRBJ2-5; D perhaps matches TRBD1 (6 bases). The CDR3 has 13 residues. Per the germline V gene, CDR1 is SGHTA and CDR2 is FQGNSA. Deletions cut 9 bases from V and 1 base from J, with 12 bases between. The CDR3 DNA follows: TGTGCCAGTGGACAGCCCCTCCAAGAGACCCAGTACTTC. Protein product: CASGQPLQETQYF.

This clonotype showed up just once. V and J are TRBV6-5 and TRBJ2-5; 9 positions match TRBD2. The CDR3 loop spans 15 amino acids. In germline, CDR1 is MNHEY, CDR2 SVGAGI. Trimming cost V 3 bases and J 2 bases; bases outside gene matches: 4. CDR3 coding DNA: TGTGCCAGCAGTTATGGCGGGGGGGCTCAAGAGACCCAGTACTTC. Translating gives CASSYGGGAQETQYF.